This T cell receptor (beta chain) was retrieved from a study of cytomegalovirus exposure and HLA in healthy donors. General study findings and limits: Later analysis showed TCR association rates varying by HLA locus, highest for DRB1 and lowest for HLA-C. For TCR beta chains, V- and J-gene trimming was later linked to a missense DCLRE1C variant. A later analysis reportedly found that, within productive TCRs, an Asian-associated ancestry cluster had fewer N-insertions than the mean observed across the roughly 670 donors.

As regards this clone: What it recognizes is unknown.

The PCR used 60 Vbeta and 13 Jbeta primers. Profiled with immunoSEQ multiplex PCR; TCRdb holds only in-frame clones, not every one. The data hold some 150,000 clones, with 75% to 80% observed a single time. Trimming took off 2 bases at V and 2 bases at J, with 8 bases between the two ends. Germline V gene data show CDR1 as SGDLS and CDR2 as YYNGEE. The CDR3 has 14 residues. This sequence originates from a man aged 40-49 years in good health and CMV-seropositive. This sequence joins TRBV9 and TRBJ2-1, with D possibly TRBD2 on 6 matching bases. Sequencing was done on a sample of PBMCs. CDR3 DNA: TGTGCCAGCAGCGTGGCGGGACCCTACAATGAGCAGTTCTTC. It translates to CASSVAGPYNEQFF.